Listed below are T cell receptor beta chains from one sample, sequenced in a study of siplizumab effects on memory and regulatory T cells. Profiling relied on immunoSEQ multiplex PCR, and the TCRdb table lists in-frame clones only, not all of them. This sample carries 70,000 to 95,000 clones, 85% to 90% of them seen once, and the ten largest clones take around 15%. Sequenced: CD4+ T cells sorted from blood. The source is a human donor in good health. Each CDR3 is given with its conserved first and last residue. A D gene is named only where the DNA matches it firmly.

-,TRBJ1-5,TRBV15,CATSREAFGTRFDQPQHF
-,TRBJ1-1,TRBV5-6,CASSFVANLNTEAFF
-,TRBJ2-1,TRBV4-3,CASSQVPSGSSSYNEQFF
-,TRBJ1-1,TRBV30,CAWSTPGTEAFF
TRBD1,TRBJ2-7,TRBV6-5,CASRQGQGRNEQYF
-,TRBJ2-3,TRBV5-1,CASTSSRGGTDTQYF
-,TRBJ2-1,TRBV2,CASRATLGTEQFF
-,TRBJ2-7,TRBV6-1,CASGLSYSYEQYF
TRBD1,TRBJ2-4,TRBV11-2,CASSLRGQGAKNIQYF
TRBD2,TRBJ2-7,TRBV25-1,CASSESPSGSEQYF
-,TRBJ2-1,TRBV2,CAGTSFPNKNEQFF
-,TRBJ1-4,TRBV5-1,CASSGWGGLNEKLFF
TRBD1,TRBJ2-5,TRBV2,CASSGTGGETQYF
-,TRBJ1-1,TRBV5-1,CASSLYEAMNTEAFF
TRBD2,TRBJ2-5,TRBV11-3,CASTRTRGQETQYF
-,TRBJ2-3,TRBV10-2,CASSEYKDTQYF
-,TRBJ2-7,TRBV7-3,CASSRGQGREKYF
-,TRBJ2-7,TRBV15,CATSRPQQHEQYF
-,TRBJ1-2,TRBV5-4,CASSLRAHYGYTF
TRBD2,TRBJ2-5,TRBV6-5,CASSYSRAGGETQYF